A selection of T cell receptor beta chains follows, all from one sample in a study of cytomegalovirus exposure and HLA in healthy donors. This table comes from immunoSEQ multiplex PCR, and its TCRdb copy is limited to in-frame clones, with some not included. Here the sample spans 200,000 or so clones, approximately 88% being singletons. Sequenced input: PBMCs. Every receptor here comes from a man between 18 and 29 years old in good health and CMV-seropositive. Both conserved end residues are part of each CDR3. The D gene is left open where the match is weak. A clone size is listed for some rows: how often the clone was seen (once, few, many), or a class if it is expanded.

v_gene	j_gene	len	d_gene	abundance	CDR3nt	CDR3aa
TRBV28	TRBJ2-2	13	-	once	TGTGCCAGCGCATTCAGGGTGGGCGGGGAGCTGTTTTTT	CASAFRVGGELFF
TRBV9	TRBJ2-7	15	-	-	TGTGCCAGCAGCGTAGGGGCTTTCAGCTCCTACGAGCAGTACTTC	CASSVGAFSSYEQYF
TRBV15	TRBJ2-5	15	-	-	TGTGCCACCACCCCAGGGGCGCAGAATCTAGAGACCCAGTACTTC	CATTPGAQNLETQYF
TRBV20-1	TRBJ1-4	11	-	-	TGCAGTGCTACAGGGGTTGAAAAACTGTTTTTT	CSATGVEKLFF
TRBV4-3	TRBJ2-3	14	-	-	TGCGCCAGCAGCCAAGGGACAGTTCGTAATACGCAGTATTTT	CASSQGTVRNTQYF
TRBV5-1	TRBJ2-6	16	TRBD1	-	TGCGCCAGCAGCGGGGACAGCCTGTCTGGGGCCAACGTCCTGACTTTC	CASSGDSLSGANVLTF
TRBV9	TRBJ2-2	14	-	once	TGTGCCAGCAGCGTAGCACTAGCCACCGGGGAGCTGTTTTTT	CASSVALATGELFF
TRBV2	TRBJ1-5	15	-	few	TGTGCCAGCAGGCGGTGGAGGGATAGCAATCAGCCCCAGCATTTT	CASRRWRDSNQPQHF
TRBV29-1	TRBJ2-2	13	TRBD1	-	TGCAGCGTTGGGACAGGGGACACCGGGGAGCTGTTTTTT	CSVGTGDTGELFF
TRBV9	TRBJ2-7	14	TRBD2	-	TGTGCCAGCAGCGTTAGCGGGACTGACTACGAGCAGTACTTC	CASSVSGTDYEQYF
TRBV30	TRBJ2-7	11	-	-	TGTGCCTGGGCGGGGCTACGGGAGCAGTACTTC	CAWAGLREQYF
TRBV27	TRBJ2-7	14	TRBD1	few	TGTGCCAGCAGTTTTGGGACAGGGGAGTACGAGCAGTACTTC	CASSFGTGEYEQYF
TRBV29-1	TRBJ1-4	14	TRBD1	-	TGCAGCGTCGCATCCAGGGGGCTAAGTGAAAAACTGTTTTTT	CSVASRGLSEKLFF
TRBV5-1	TRBJ2-5	14	-	once	TGCGCCAGCAGCTTGGGAGCCACCCAAGAGACCCAGTACTTC	CASSLGATQETQYF
TRBV5-1	TRBJ2-5	15	-	-	TGCGCCAGCACACAAACCGGGACACCTAGGGAGACCCAGTACTTC	CASTQTGTPRETQYF
TRBV9	TRBJ1-3	14	-	-	TGTGCCAGCAGCCCTAAAGACTCTGGAAACACCATATATTTT	CASSPKDSGNTIYF
TRBV6-5	TRBJ2-7	16	TRBD1	-	TGTGCCAGCAGTTATTCTCAGCGGACAGGGAAAGGCGAGCAGTACTTC	CASSYSQRTGKGEQYF